This T cell receptor beta chain was found in a study of PD-1 blockade in classical Hodgkin lymphoma. Trimming took off 4 bases at V and 7 bases at J, with 13 bases between the two ends. Germline loops: CDR1 MNHNS, CDR2 SASEGT. The CDR3 loop spans 14 amino acids. About this clone: Its antigen is unknown.

Regarding the study as a whole: Baseline TCR diversity was reportedly lower in newly diagnosed patients than healthy donors. Patients who responded completely had about the same baseline diversity as newly diagnosed patients. The study found that TCR diversity rose significantly by C4D1 in CD4+ but not CD8+ cells.

Profiling relied on immunoSEQ multiplex PCR, and the TCRdb table lists in-frame clones only, not all of them. This repertoire shows tens of thousands of clones, approximately 78% found once; its top ten account for roughly 9.4%. The sample's time point: cycle 4 day 1 (C4D1), after 5 to 7 weeks of nivolumab. Relapse after autologous stem cell transplantation occurred in every patient, and brentuximab vedotin exposure varied. The study recorded best responses of complete response, partial response or progressive disease. The genes are TRBV6-1 and TRBJ1-4; possibly TRBD1 for D (6 bases). The sequencing here drew on peripheral blood mononuclear cells (PBMCs), taken before the fourth cycle of nivolumab. The sequence derives from a human donor with classical Hodgkin lymphoma. CDR3 amino acids: CASSGAGGGEKLFF. The CDR3, as DNA: TGTGCCAGCAGTGGAGCCGGGGGCGGTGAAAAACTGTTTTTT.